The entry that follows covers one TCR beta chain sequence. As yet, its antigen is unknown. Germline CDR1 reads SGHRS; CDR2 reads YFSETQ. The CDR3 spans 12 residues. Trimming took off 8 bases at V and 6 bases at J, with 14 bases between the two ends. Primers for the PCR totalled 60 Vbeta and 13 Jbeta. The protocol was immunoSEQ multiplex PCR, while the TCRdb copy is restricted to in-frame clones and leaves out a portion. Of 160,000 or so clones in the sample, roughly 80% are singletons; the top ten hold 4% to 5.5%. The data stem from a study of cytomegalovirus exposure and HLA in healthy donors. Regarding the study as a whole: Associated with cytomegalovirus, according to the listing, were 150 to 200 TCR beta chains.

V is TRBV5-1 and J is TRBJ1-2, with TRBD1 as a possible D gene (6 bases). This receptor was identified in a man aged 30 to 45 in good health and CMV-seronegative. Sequencing was done on a sample of PBMCs. The CDR3 bases are TGCGCCAGTAGCCGGGACACCGATGGCTACACCTTC. Translating it yields CASSRDTDGYTF.